This T cell receptor (beta chain) derives from a study of T cell responses to AZD1222 COVID-19 vaccine. Trimming took off 2 bases at V and 2 bases at J, with 7 bases between the two ends. Germline assignment: CDR1 SGHNT and CDR2 YYREEE (reference sequence). CDR3 length equals 13 residues. As regards this clone: Its antigen remains unidentified.

The study, taken as a whole, reports: Most donors were white British and more were female, and clonal diversity was possibly underestimated. Spike-specific TCR breadth and depth were elevated following two AZD1222 doses. Regions 160-218 and 743-854 dominated among vaccine-associated CD4 TCRs spanning spike. At baseline, seropositivity was found in only six or seven AZD1222 recipients.

TCRdb's copy holds only in-frame clones and misses some; the assay was immunoSEQ multiplex PCR. This sample yields approximately 150,000 clones, of which approximately 91% are seen a single time; about 1.9% belongs to the top ten. The sequencing used peripheral blood, collected 28 days after the second AZD1222 dose. The sequence was obtained from an adult who received the AZD1222 COVID-19 vaccine. The chain uses TRBV5-4 and TRBJ2-5; tentatively, D is TRBD2 (5 bases). The CDR3 sequence is CASSFGVQETQYF. The CDR3 nucleotides read TGTGCCAGCAGCTTCGGGGTGCAAGAGACCCAGTACTTC.